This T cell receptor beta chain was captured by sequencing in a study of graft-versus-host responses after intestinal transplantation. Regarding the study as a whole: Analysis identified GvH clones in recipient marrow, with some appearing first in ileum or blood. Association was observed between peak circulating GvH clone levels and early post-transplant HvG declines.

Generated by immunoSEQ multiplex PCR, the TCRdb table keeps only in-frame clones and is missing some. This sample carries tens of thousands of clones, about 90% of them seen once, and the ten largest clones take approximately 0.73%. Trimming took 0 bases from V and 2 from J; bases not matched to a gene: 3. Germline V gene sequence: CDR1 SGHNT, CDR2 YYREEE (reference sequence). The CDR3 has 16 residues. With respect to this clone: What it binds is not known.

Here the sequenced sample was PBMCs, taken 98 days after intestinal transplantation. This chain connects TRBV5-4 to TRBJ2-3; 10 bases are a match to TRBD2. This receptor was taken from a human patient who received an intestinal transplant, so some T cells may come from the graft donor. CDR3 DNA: TGTGCCAGCAGCTTGGGCCTAGCGGGGGCCACAGATACGCAGTATTTT. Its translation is CASSLGLAGATDTQYF.